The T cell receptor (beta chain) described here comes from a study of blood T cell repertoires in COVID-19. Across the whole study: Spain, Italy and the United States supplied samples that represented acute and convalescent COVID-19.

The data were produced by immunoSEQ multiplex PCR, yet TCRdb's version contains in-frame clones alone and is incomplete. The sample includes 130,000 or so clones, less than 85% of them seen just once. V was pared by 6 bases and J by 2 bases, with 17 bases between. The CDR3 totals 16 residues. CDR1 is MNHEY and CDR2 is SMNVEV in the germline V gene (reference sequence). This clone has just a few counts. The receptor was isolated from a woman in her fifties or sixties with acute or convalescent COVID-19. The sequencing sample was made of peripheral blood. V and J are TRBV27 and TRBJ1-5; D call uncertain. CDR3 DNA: TGTGCCAGCAGGGCCCTTTTCAGTGAAGGCAATCAGCCCCAGCATTTT. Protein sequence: CASRALFSEGNQPQHF.